This TCR beta chain was recovered during a study of T-cell memory formation after mild COVID-19. Study-level findings and limits: The study detected some responding clones in pre-infection memory, suggesting cross-reactive memory joined.

After 5'RACE with constant-segment primers, TCR alpha and TCR beta cDNA libraries carrying sample barcodes and UMIs were obtained. TCRdb fed the 5' RACE reads into MiXCR, producing one record per CDR3 protein. The table lists approximately 480,000 distinct CDR3 sequences, 15% to 20% of them singletons. A few counts support this clonotype. Its antigen is unknown. The CDR3 contains 14 residues. V gave up 2 bases and J gave up 7 bases, with 11 bases separating them. The TCR sequence derives from an adult woman who had mild COVID-19 (a few samples of this study predate the infection). Cell type and time point are not known. Sample: PBMCs or a T cell subset sorted from them (not recorded which). The genes are TRBV12-3 or TRBV12-4 and TRBJ2-2; D possibly uses TRBD1 or TRBD2 (5 bases each). CDR3 region: CASSLSQGVGELFF. As DNA, the CDR3 is TGTGCCAGCAGTTTATCCCAGGGAGTCGGGGAGCTGTTTTTT.